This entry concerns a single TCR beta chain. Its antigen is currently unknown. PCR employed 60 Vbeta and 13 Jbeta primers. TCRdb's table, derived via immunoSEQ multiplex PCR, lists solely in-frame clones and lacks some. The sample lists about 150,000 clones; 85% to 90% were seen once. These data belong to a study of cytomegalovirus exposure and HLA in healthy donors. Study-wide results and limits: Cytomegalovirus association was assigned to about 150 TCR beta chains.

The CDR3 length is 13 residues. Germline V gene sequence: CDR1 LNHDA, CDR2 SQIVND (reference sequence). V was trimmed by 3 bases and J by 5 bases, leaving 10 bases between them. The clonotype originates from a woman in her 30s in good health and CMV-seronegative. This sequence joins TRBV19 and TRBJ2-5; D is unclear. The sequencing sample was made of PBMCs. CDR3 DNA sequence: TGTGCCAGTAGTATCCCCCCCGCGGAGACCCAGTACTTC. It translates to CASSIPPAETQYF.